The 18 T cell receptor beta chains below come from one sample, sequenced in a study of molecular identifiers for immune sequencing clone quantification. A single record per CDR3 protein comes from TCRdb applying MiXCR to the PCR reads. This sample carries 460,000 or so distinct CDR3 sequences, 20% to 25% of them seen once, and the ten largest clones take approximately 0.84%. Sample: naive CD8+ T cells from blood, with Jurkat cell RNA spiked in. Documented subset: FACS-sorted CD8+CD4-CCR7+CD45RA+ naive T cells. These TCRs come from a human donor in good health. Some libraries in this study had Jurkat cell RNA spiked in.

Many counts were recorded for this clonotype. The J gene is TRBJ2-5, the V gene TRBV9; the D is unclear. Germline CDR1 is SGDLS and CDR2 is YYNGEE. The V end lost 4 bases, the J end lost 5 bases, and 21 bases lay between the germline ends. The CDR3 runs to 16 residues. Here the CDR3 reads CASSPPESRGLETQYF. The CDR3 DNA follows: TGTGCCAGCAGCCCCCCGGAGAGCAGAGGATTGGAGACCCAGTACTTC.

This clonotype was counted many times. The chain is built from TRBV7-8 and TRBJ2-7, with D tentatively TRBD1 or TRBD2 (7 bases each). Germline CDR1 SGHVS, CDR2 FQNEAQ. This CDR3 spans 16 amino acids. V lost 5 bases and J lost 2, with 19 bases in between. CDR3 nucleotide sequence: TGTGCCAGCAGCCTATGGGAGGGGGCTGGGACCTACGAGCAGTACTTC. Its translation is CASSLWEGAGTYEQYF. The entire variable domain, with the rest obtained from reference TRBV7-8 and TRBJ2-7, is as follows: GAGVSQSPRYKVAKRGQDVALRCDPISGHVSLFWYQQALGQGPEFLTYFQNEAQLDKSGLPSDRFFAERPEGSVSTLKIQRTQQEDSAVYLCASSLWEGAGTYEQYFGPGTRLTVT.

The V gene is TRBV27, the J gene TRBJ2-5, with TRBD2 as a possible D gene (6 bases). The CDR3 is 14 residues long. Trimming removed 4 bases at V and 2 bases at J, with 11 bases between. Germline assignment: CDR1 MNHEY and CDR2 SMNVEV (reference sequence). CDR3 protein: CASSSRGPQETQYF. CDR3 coding DNA: TGTGCCAGCAGTTCGCGGGGACCTCAAGAGACCCAGTACTTC.

The chain couples TRBV19 to TRBJ1-6; the D is unclear. Germline V gene data show CDR1 as LNHDA and CDR2 as SQIVND (reference sequence). Trimming left V 5 bases short and J 2 bases short, with 13 bases between. This CDR3 has 16 amino acids. CDR3 nucleotides: TGTGCCAGTAGTCAAGCCGCGCCAACCTATAATTCACCCCTCCACTTT. Translation gives CASSQAAPTYNSPLHF.

V and J are TRBV29-1 and TRBJ2-2, with 12 bases that match TRBD2. The J segment lost 4 bases and the V segment lost 1 base, leaving 10 bases of the junction unmatched. From germline, CDR1 is SQVTM and CDR2 ANQGSEA. The CDR3 loop spans 18 amino acids. CDR3 DNA: TGCAGCGTTGAAGTTCCTTCTAGCGGGAGGGCCGTCACCGGGGAGCTGTTTTTT. Residues: CSVEVPSSGRAVTGELFF.

The chain links TRBV20-1 to TRBJ1-1; D remains unclear. Germline V gene lookup returns CDR1 DFQATT and CDR2 SNEGSKA (reference sequence). This CDR3 region has 14 residues. V dropped 7 bases and J dropped 0 bases, with 15 bases sitting between them. The CDR3 loop is CSVGSDAMNTEAFF. CDR3 coding DNA: TGCAGTGTTGGGAGCGATGCTATGAACACTGAAGCTTTCTTT.

In its sample, this clonotype was seen many times. As DNA, the CDR3 is TGCGCCAGCAGGCATGAGGCGGGGGGGCCGTATACGCAGTATTTT. Its protein is CASRHEAGGPYTQYF. The genes are TRBV4-3 and TRBJ2-3, with TRBD2 matching over 9 bases. CDR3 length: 15 amino acids. V shed 6 bases, J shed 7 bases, and the junction held 11 bases outside the gene matches. Germline lookup yields CDR1 LGHNA and CDR2 YSLEER.

This clonotype was detected ten times or more. The chain carries TRBV7-2 and TRBJ1-1, with D possibly TRBD1 on 5 matching bases. Between the trimmed V and J ends, which lost 1 base and 11 bases, there was a span of 11 bases. This CDR3 has 12 residues. In germline, CDR1 is SGHTA, CDR2 FQGNSA. The CDR3 region has the DNA TGTGCCAGCAGCTTAGATGGGGGTATGGCTTTCTTT. Translation gives CASSLDGGMAFF.

The chain links TRBV12-3 or TRBV12-4 to TRBJ2-1, with D possibly TRBD1 on 5 matching bases. This CDR3 comprises 16 residues. V was cut by 6 bases and J by 5 bases, with 20 bases left in between. The CDR3 reads CASSRLGHPRHNEQFF. CDR3 DNA sequence: TGTGCCAGCAGCCGACTTGGACACCCGCGGCACAATGAGCAGTTCTTC.

This clonotype has a count of ten or more. The chain is built from TRBV27 and TRBJ2-6, with 9 bases lining up with TRBD1. Germline CDR1 and CDR2: MNHEY and SMNVEV (reference sequence). Trimming removed 5 bases from V and 3 bases from J; junction bases left unmatched: 5. This CDR3 has 16 residues. CDR3 coding DNA: TGTGCCAGCAGTGTAACAGGGGGCGTTGGGGCCAACGTCCTGACTTTC. It specifies CASSVTGGVGANVLTF.

The chain links TRBV4-1 to TRBJ2-6; D ambiguous. The CDR3 is made up of 15 amino acids. Trimming cost V 1 base and J 3 bases, with 7 bases left between them. CDR1 and CDR2 (germline): MGHRA, YSYEKL. CDR3 DNA sequence: TGCGCCAGCAGCCAAGGTGCTTATGGGGCCAACGTCCTGACTTTC. It yields the protein CASSQGAYGANVLTF.

This clonotype has a handful of counts. V usage is TRBV4-3 and J usage is TRBJ2-7, with D perhaps matching TRBD1 (5 bases). The germline CDR1 and CDR2 sequences are LGHNA and YSLEER. CDR3 length equals 16 residues. V lost 0 bases and J 4 bases, leaving 16 bases between the germline ends. The CDR3 protein is CASSQDWSQEIYEQYF. In nucleotides, the CDR3 is TGCGCCAGCAGCCAAGACTGGTCACAGGAGATTTACGAGCAGTACTTC.

J is TRBJ2-2 and V is TRBV19; 7 bases align to TRBD1. Germline CDR1 reads LNHDA; CDR2 reads SQIVND (reference sequence). After removal of 4 bases from V and 1 base from J, the junction contained 3 bases not matched to a gene. This CDR3 has 15 amino acids. For the CDR3, the DNA is TGTGCCAGTAGTAAACGACAGGGGAACACCGGGGAGCTGTTTTTT. This sequence encodes CASSKRQGNTGELFF.

A remark on this clonotype: This sequence may be a read error, since a much larger clone differs from it by one base. The chain couples TRBV12-3 or TRBV12-4 to TRBJ2-3, with D hard to call. The CDR3 is made up of 14 amino acids. The CDR3: CASSARGSTDTLYF. The CDR3 DNA sequence: TGTGCCAGCAGTGCACGCGGTAGCACAGATACGCTGTATTTT.

This clonotype was seen repeatedly, ten times or more. The chain is built from TRBV10-2 and TRBJ1-5; no firm D call. The CDR3 has 17 residues. The germline V gene has CDR1 WSHSY and CDR2 SAAADI. Trimming took off 0 bases at V and 7 bases at J, with 19 bases between the two ends. CDR3 nucleotide sequence: TGCGCCAGCAGTGAGTCCATCCCTCCCCCCTCTTTGCAGCCCCAGCATTTT. This sequence encodes CASSESIPPPSLQPQHF.

There are many counts of this clonotype. This sequence joins TRBV29-1 and TRBJ1-2, with D maybe TRBD1 (5 bases). Germline CDR1 SQVTM, CDR2 ANQGSEA. The CDR3 spans 14 residues. V was clipped by 6 bases and J by 6 bases, with 20 bases between them. The chain's CDR3 is CSVFGSEGTHGYTF. DNA of the CDR3: TGCAGCGTCTTTGGGTCCGAAGGGACCCATGGCTACACCTTC.

Worth noting for this clonotype: With a much larger clone just one base away, this may be a read error. The chain employs TRBV7-2 and TRBJ2-7; D is unclear. V lost 4 bases and J lost 3, with 13 bases in between. The CDR3 runs to 14 residues. Germline assignment: CDR1 SGHTA and CDR2 FQGNSA. In nucleotides, the CDR3 is TGTGCCAGCAGCTCAGTGCCGGGTTTCTACGAGCAGTACTTC. Translating gives CASSSVPGFYEQYF.

The V call is TRBV6-6, the J call TRBJ2-4; 7 bases align to TRBD2. This CDR3 is 15 amino acids long. Trimming cost V 7 bases and J 0 bases; bases outside gene matches: 6. CDR1 and CDR2 (germline): MNHNY, SVGAGI (reference sequence). In nucleotides, the CDR3 is TGTGCCAGCATTGGGAGGGAATTAGCCAAAAACATTCAGTACTTC. This codes for CASIGRELAKNIQYF.